Below, 22 T cell receptor beta chains from the same sample are listed, as sequenced in a study of identical twins. TCRdb re-analysed the 5' RACE reads in MiXCR, keeping a single row per CDR3 protein. The sample carries roughly 750,000 distinct CDR3 sequences, less than 25% recorded once. This sample was also put to use in a study of T cells expressing NK-cell markers.

Input material: PBMCs. All receptors come from a woman aged 18-30 years in good health.

The chain combines TRBV12-3 or TRBV12-4 with TRBJ2-4; 14 nucleotides match TRBD2. CDR3 size: 16 residues. Unmatched junction bases numbered 7, after V lost 10 bases and J lost 2 bases. The CDR3 bases are TGTGCCAAGACTAGCGGGAGGGCTGGGACCAAAAACATTCAGTACTTC. Translated: CAKTSGRAGTKNIQYF.

The rearrangement links TRBV12-3 or TRBV12-4 to TRBJ2-7; 9 bases are a match to TRBD1. The CDR3 covers 18 residues. J was trimmed by 9 bases and V by 2 bases; bases with no gene match: 20. The CDR3 sequence is CASSLFPGQGIRATRQYF. In DNA, the CDR3 is TGTGCCAGCAGTTTATTCCCGGGACAGGGAATTAGGGCGACTAGGCAGTACTTC.

This clonotype was detected ten times or more. V usage is TRBV5-1 and J usage is TRBJ2-2; D is unclear. This CDR3 comprises 14 residues. Per germline, CDR1 SGHRS and CDR2 YFSETQ. Trimming pared 0 bases from V and 8 bases from J, leaving 11 bases between. The CDR3 DNA is TGCGCCAGCAGCTTGGAACCGGGTTCGGGGGAGCTGTTTTTT. It yields the protein CASSLEPGSGELFF.

The count of this clonotype is one. The CDR3 region has the DNA TGTGCCAGCAGCTCTATATATTCGGTAGAAGCTTTCTTT. Protein product: CASSSIYSVEAFF. The rearrangement uses TRBV5-6 and TRBJ1-1; no reliable D call. This CDR3 has 13 residues. Germline-derived CDR1 and CDR2 are SGHDT and YYEEEE. Trimming shortened V by 3 bases and J by 8 bases, and 14 bases separated the two germline ends.

The table lists this clonotype with a few counts. The J gene is TRBJ2-7, the V gene TRBV12-3 or TRBV12-4; 11 nucleotides line up with TRBD2. CDR3 length: 15 amino acids. The J segment lost 3 bases and the V segment lost 4 bases, leaving 5 bases of the junction unmatched. The CDR3 sequence: CASSSKGTSGYEQYF. The CDR3 DNA follows: TGTGCCAGCAGTTCCAAAGGGACTAGCGGCTACGAGCAGTACTTC.

There are a few counts of this clonotype. The chain is built from TRBV7-8 and TRBJ2-1, with 8 positions matching TRBD2. From germline, CDR1 is SGHVS and CDR2 FQNEAQ. The CDR3 is 15 residues long. V trimming: 1 base; J trimming: 4 bases; junction bases outside the gene matches: 3. This CDR3 reads CASSLGSGMYNEQFF. DNA for the CDR3: TGTGCCAGCAGCTTAGGTAGCGGGATGTACAATGAGCAGTTCTTC.

This clonotype was counted ten times or more. This chain uses TRBV12-5 with TRBJ2-5; 7 bases match TRBD1. The germline V gene has CDR1 LGHNT and CDR2 FRNRAP. This CDR3 region has 14 residues. Trimming took 9 bases from V and 2 from J; bases not matched to a gene: 9. The CDR3: CASFKGDSQETQYF. CDR3 DNA: TGTGCTAGCTTTAAAGGGGACAGTCAAGAGACCCAGTACTTC.

This clonotype has a handful of counts. The V and J genes are TRBV7-9 and TRBJ2-7; D possibly corresponds to TRBD1 (6 bases). CDR3 length equals 15 residues. The V gene lost 6 bases and the J gene lost 5 bases, with 20 bases spanning the gap. Germline CDR1 SEHNR, CDR2 FQNEAQ (reference sequence). CDR3 region: CASSFEAGAVHEQYF. As DNA, the CDR3 is TGTGCCAGCAGTTTCGAGGCAGGGGCAGTCCACGAGCAGTACTTC.

This clonotype has a handful of counts. J is TRBJ2-1 and V is TRBV29-1, with D possibly being TRBD2 (6 bases). The CDR3 is 15 residues long. CDR1 and CDR2 from the germline V gene are SQVTM and ANQGSEA. Trimming shortened V by 1 base and J by 4 bases, and 14 bases separated the two germline ends. This CDR3 is CSVEGADYQYNEQFF. CDR3 DNA: TGCAGCGTTGAAGGCGCGGACTACCAATACAATGAGCAGTTCTTC.

This clonotype was counted between two and nine times. The rearrangement joins TRBV7-2 to TRBJ2-7; D unclear. This CDR3 contains 14 residues. V was clipped by 2 bases and J by 3 bases, with 11 bases between them. Germline-derived CDR1 and CDR2 are SGHTA and FQGNSA. The CDR3 loop reads CASSLRGPHYEQYF. DNA of the CDR3: TGTGCCAGCAGCTTAAGAGGCCCACACTACGAGCAGTACTTC.

J is TRBJ2-7 and V is TRBV5-1; D might be TRBD1 (5 bases). This CDR3 has 15 residues. The V end was cut by 1 base, the J end by 2 bases, with 13 bases between. CDR1 SGHRS and CDR2 YFSETQ come from the germline V gene. The CDR3 DNA follows: TGCGCCAGCAGCTTGTCCCCCGACAGTACCTACGAGCAGTACTTC. Translating gives CASSLSPDSTYEQYF.

V and J are TRBV4-3 and TRBJ1-4; 8 bases align to TRBD1. Looked up from germline, CDR1 is LGHNA and CDR2 is YSLEER. The CDR3 loop spans 15 amino acids. The V and J ends lost 0 bases and 7 bases, in that order; junction bases with no gene match: 4. The CDR3 coding sequence is TGCGCCAGCAGCCAAGATCCCACAGGGGGTGAAAAACTGTTTTTT. This encodes CASSQDPTGGEKLFF.

This clonotype has a count of ten or more. This sequence joins TRBV20-1 and TRBJ2-3, with D unclear. The ends were cut back, 6 bases at V and 3 bases at J, with 7 bases in the middle. Germline CDR1 and CDR2: DFQATT and SNEGSKA (reference sequence). The CDR3 totals 11 residues. CDR3 bases: TGCAGTGCCTCCGGGACAGATACGCAGTATTTT. Translated, it gives CSASGTDTQYF.

The gene calls are TRBV20-1 and TRBJ2-1, with D possibly being TRBD1 or TRBD2 (7 bases each). Germline lookup yields CDR1 DFQATT and CDR2 SNEGSKA (reference sequence). The V end was cut by 3 bases, the J end by 0 bases, with 21 bases between. This CDR3 region has 18 residues. The CDR3 DNA reads TGCAGTGCTAGGAACGGGGAGGGGGCAAACCCCTCCTACAATGAGCAGTTCTTC. This gives the protein CSARNGEGANPSYNEQFF.

This clonotype was seen many times. V usage is TRBV20-1 and J usage is TRBJ2-1; possibly TRBD2 for D (6 bases). Germline V gene lookup returns CDR1 DFQATT and CDR2 SNEGSKA (reference sequence). With 5 bases removed from V and 8 bases from J, the gap between germline ends came to 16 bases. The CDR3 loop spans 13 amino acids. CDR3 sequence: CSAPGTPMDEQFF. CDR3 DNA: TGCAGTGCTCCCGGGACTCCGATGGATGAGCAGTTCTTC.

A few counts support this clonotype. The chain carries TRBV6-1 and TRBJ1-1, with a tentative D call TRBD1 (6 bases). The CDR3 is 14 amino acids. Germline V CDR1 and CDR2: MNHNS, SASEGT. V lost 10 bases and J lost 3, with 18 bases in between. This CDR3 is CATKGGMRDTEAFF. The CDR3 nucleotides read TGTGCCACCAAGGGGGGGATGCGGGACACTGAAGCTTTCTTT.

This clonotype was seen more than once but under ten times. The rearrangement joins TRBV19 to TRBJ2-2, with D tentatively TRBD2 (5 bases). This CDR3 has 15 residues. Germline loops: CDR1 LNHDA, CDR2 SQIVND (reference sequence). V lost 6 bases and J 0 bases, leaving 11 bases between the germline ends. The DNA for the CDR3 is TGTGCCAGTAGCCCGACGGGGACGAACACCGGGGAGCTGTTTTTT. The encoded protein is CASSPTGTNTGELFF.

The rearrangement joins TRBV11-2 to TRBJ2-1, with D possibly TRBD2 on 6 matching bases. The length of the CDR3 is 14 residues. With 6 bases removed from V and 8 bases from J, the gap between germline ends came to 17 bases. Germline loops: CDR1 SGHAT, CDR2 FQNNGV. CDR3 in DNA: TGTGCCAGCAGTTTACCGGGACTCCAGCATGAGCAGTTCTTC. Translation: CASSLPGLQHEQFF.

This chain joins TRBV7-2 and TRBJ2-4, with D perhaps assigned TRBD1 or TRBD2 (7 bases each). The CDR3 extends over 15 amino acids. In germline, CDR1 is SGHTA, CDR2 FQGNSA. Trimming took off 5 bases at V and 7 bases at J, with 18 bases between the two ends. CDR3 sequence reads: CASSPGGAGGNIQYF. The CDR3 bases are TGTGCCAGCAGCCCGGGGGGCGCAGGGGGTAACATTCAGTACTTC.

Only a few counts were recorded for this clonotype. V usage is TRBV12-3 or TRBV12-4 and J usage is TRBJ2-7; D not certain. V gave up 7 bases and J gave up 2 bases, with 12 bases separating them. The CDR3 is made up of 13 amino acids. Here the CDR3 DNA reads TGTGCCAGCACCTATAACCCCGCCTACGAGCAGTACTTC. It encodes CASTYNPAYEQYF.

This clonotype was found a few times. This chain joins TRBV6-5 and TRBJ1-1; D is perhaps TRBD1 (6 bases). Trimming cost V 6 bases and J 11 bases, with 16 bases left between them. Germline values: CDR1 MNHEY, CDR2 SVGAGI. This CDR3 comprises 12 residues. CDR3 region: CASSGTGSRAFF. Here the CDR3 DNA reads TGTGCCAGCAGCGGAACAGGGTCGAGGGCTTTCTTT.

This chain links TRBV29-1 with TRBJ1-1; possible D gene TRBD1, 5 bases. From germline, CDR1 is SQVTM and CDR2 ANQGSEA. Deletions cut 6 bases from V and 2 bases from J, with 16 bases between. The length of the CDR3 is 14 residues. The CDR3, as DNA: TGCAGCGTCGCCGCGTCACAGGAAAACACTGAAGCTTTCTTT. It is translated as CSVAASQENTEAFF. The full variable domain, with the rest looked up from reference TRBV29-1 and TRBJ1-1, is SAVISQKPSRDICQRGTSLTIQCQVDSQVTMMFWYRQQPGQSLTLIATANQGSEATYESGFVIDKFPISRPNLTFSTLTVSNMSPEDSSIYLCSVAASQENTEAFFGQGTRLTVV.